The TCR beta chain under discussion was sequenced for a study of T-cell reconstitution after alpha-beta-depleted transplantation in children. Study observations and caveats: The origin of high day-60 TCRbeta diversity in some patients lay in surviving recipient T cells and thymic progenitors. Expanded graft clones numbering several hundred reportedly gave rise to alpha-beta T cells about two months after transplant.

The trim removed 6 bases at V and 4 bases at J, leaving 4 bases unmatched. This CDR3 region has 15 residues. On this clonotype: Its cognate antigen is unknown.

Construction of the TCRbeta library involved unique molecular identifiers. TCRdb processed the PCR reads anew with MiXCR; each CDR3 protein has one entry. This repertoire shows 90,000 to 150,000 distinct CDR3 sequences, under 30% found once; its top ten account for over 9.5%. The source material was PBMCs, mostly from graft donor cells, sampled 180 days after TCRalphabeta/CD19-depleted stem cell transplant. The chain links TRBV12-3 or TRBV12-4 to TRBJ2-5; 14 bases line up with TRBD2. The clonotype comes from a male patient aged 2 to 10 who had a stem cell transplant for chronic granulomatous disease, so the T cells may come from the graft donor. The CDR3 protein is CASSMGLAGVETQYF. In DNA form, the CDR3 reads TGTGCCAGCAGCATGGGACTAGCGGGAGTAGAGACCCAGTACTTC.